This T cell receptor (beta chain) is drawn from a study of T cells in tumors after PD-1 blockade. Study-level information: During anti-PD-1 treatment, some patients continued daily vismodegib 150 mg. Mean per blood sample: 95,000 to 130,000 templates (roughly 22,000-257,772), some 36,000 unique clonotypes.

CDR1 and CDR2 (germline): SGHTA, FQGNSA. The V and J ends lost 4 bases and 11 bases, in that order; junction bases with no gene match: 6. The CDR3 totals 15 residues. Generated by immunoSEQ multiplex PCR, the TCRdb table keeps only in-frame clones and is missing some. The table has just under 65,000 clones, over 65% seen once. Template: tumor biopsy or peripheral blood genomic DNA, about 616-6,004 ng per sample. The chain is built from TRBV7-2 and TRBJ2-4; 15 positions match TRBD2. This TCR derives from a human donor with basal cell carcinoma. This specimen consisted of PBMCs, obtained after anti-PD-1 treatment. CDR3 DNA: TGTGCCAGCAGCTCCCGGACTAGCGGGGGGGCGGTTCAGTACTTC. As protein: CASSSRTSGGAVQYF.